This T cell receptor beta chain was recovered during a study of response to subunit inactivated influenza vaccine. Study outcomes and limitations: Authors suggested each seasonal flu vaccination may recruit only limited numbers of new T cells.

In germline, CDR1 is SQVTM, CDR2 ANQGSEA. Trimming shortened V by 6 bases and J by 10 bases, and 27 bases separated the two germline ends. There are 16 residues in the CDR3. On this clonotype itself: Its antigen is currently unknown.

Using its own MiXCR run on the RT-PCR reads, TCRdb lists one record per CDR3 protein. Found here are 700,000 to 900,000 distinct CDR3 sequences, 21% of them singletons; the top ten hold 9.5% to 13%. This chain uses TRBV29-1 with TRBJ1-4; D perhaps matches TRBD1 (6 bases). Sequenced material: PBMCs from blood, taken less than 6 days after vaccination. The TCR comes from a man aged 45-65 years who received an inactivated influenza vaccine. The CDR3 spells CSVARRGAFGEGKLFF. As DNA, the CDR3 is TGCAGCGTAGCCCGCAGGGGCGCATTCGGCGAAGGAAAACTGTTTTTT.